A selection of T cell receptor beta chains follows, all from one sample in a study of blood T cell repertoires in COVID-19. Only in-frame clones appear in the TCRdb table, and some are missing; sequencing was by immunoSEQ multiplex PCR. Here the sample spans under 65,000 clones, more than 65% being singletons. The sample taken for sequencing was peripheral blood. These receptors were taken from a woman in her sixties or seventies with acute or convalescent COVID-19. The CDR3 runs from the conserved cysteine through the conserved F or W. The D gene is left open where the match is weak. Size is stated for part of the rows, as once, few or many counts, or as a class when the clone is expanded.

clone_size,d_call,j_call,v_call,cdr3_nt,cdr3_aa
.,.,TRBJ1-2,TRBV15,TGTGCCACCAGCAGAGATATGCCGGGGGACTATGGCTACACCTTC,CATSRDMPGDYGYTF
.,.,TRBJ1-2,TRBV30,TGTGCCTTGGGGGGGGGAAATGGCTACACCTTC,CALGGGNGYTF
.,TRBD2,TRBJ2-1,TRBV5-1,TGCGCCAGCAGCTTTCCTAGCGGGGGAGCCGATGAGCAGTTCTTC,CASSFPSGGADEQFF
few,.,TRBJ2-7,TRBV4-2,TGTGCCAGCAGCCAAGATTCAGGGGCAGGGCCTAGGGAGCAGTACTTC,CASSQDSGAGPREQYF
.,TRBD1,TRBJ1-2,TRBV18,TGTGCCAGCTCACCACCTGAGGACAGGGGGTCCTATGGCTACACCTTC,CASSPPEDRGSYGYTF
.,.,TRBJ2-5,TRBV14,TGTGCCAGCAGCCCTTCGTGGGGGCAGGAGACCCAGTACTTC,CASSPSWGQETQYF
.,TRBD1,TRBJ2-3,TRBV6-4,TGTGCCAGCTCCCGGGACAGGGGTGATACGCAGTATTTT,CASSRDRGDTQYF
.,.,TRBJ1-6,TRBV6-5,TGTGCCATCTTAGCCGGGACACCAAATTCACCCCTCCACTTT,CAILAGTPNSPLHF
once,.,TRBJ2-6,TRBV5-1,TGCGCCAGCAGATCCCAAATCACAGGTTCTGGGGCCAACGTCCTGACTTTC,CASRSQITGSGANVLTF
.,TRBD1,TRBJ1-5,TRBV6-6,TGTGCCAGCAGTCACCTCACCCTCCCGGGACAGGGCGTGCGGCAGCCCCAGCATTTT,CASSHLTLPGQGVRQPQHF
.,.,TRBJ1-5,TRBV5-6,TGTGCCAGCAGGCGGCAGGGTAGCAATCAGCCCCAGCATTTT,CASRRQGSNQPQHF
.,.,TRBJ1-5,TRBV18,TGTGCCAGCTCACCACGCGCAGGGCCCAATCAGCCCCAGCATTTT,CASSPRAGPNQPQHF
.,.,TRBJ1-4,TRBV7-6,TGTGCCAGCAGCCCAGGCGGGGGCCCCAGGGAAAAACTGTTTTTT,CASSPGGGPREKLFF
.,TRBD2,TRBJ2-2,TRBV15,TGTGCCACCAGCTCCCGGGTAGCGGGGAACACCGGGGAGCTGTTTTTT,CATSSRVAGNTGELFF
.,.,TRBJ1-2,TRBV6-5,TGTGCCAGCAGTTTCAGGGCAGGAAATGGCTACACCTTC,CASSFRAGNGYTF
.,.,TRBJ2-1,TRBV6-5,TGTGCCAGCAGCCGGGACAACTACAATGAGCAGTTCTTC,CASSRDNYNEQFF
.,.,TRBJ1-1,TRBV29-1,TGCAGCGTTGGGACATACACTGAAGCTTTCTTT,CSVGTYTEAFF
.,.,TRBJ1-5,TRBV6-1,TGTGCCAGCAGTGAGCCGGACTCCTATAGCAATCAGCCCCAGCATTTT,CASSEPDSYSNQPQHF
.,.,TRBJ2-3,TRBV19,TGTGCCAGTAGTATAGGACAATCGTTGGCAGATACGCAGTATTTT,CASSIGQSLADTQYF
few,TRBD1,TRBJ2-7,TRBV6-5,TGTGCCAGCAGTTGGACAGGGGAAGGCTACGAGCAGTACTTC,CASSWTGEGYEQYF
.,.,TRBJ2-2,TRBV21-1,TGTGCCAGCACCCAGAGAAGGGGACAGGGGGCTATCGGGGAGCTGTTTTTT,CASTQRRGQGAIGELFF
.,TRBD1,TRBJ1-2,TRBV12-3/TRBV12-4,TGTGCCAGCAGTTATCGTACAGGGGGTGGCTACACCTTC,CASSYRTGGGYTF
once,TRBD1,TRBJ2-7,TRBV7-6,TGTGCCAGCAGCAATATCCCGGGACAGGGTCCCTACGAGCAGTACTTC,CASSNIPGQGPYEQYF
.,TRBD2,TRBJ2-7,TRBV19,TGTGCCAGTAGGCGGACTAGCGGGGGAAACGGGTCCTACGAGCAGTACTTC,CASRRTSGGNGSYEQYF
.,.,TRBJ1-3,TRBV5-5,TGTGCCAGCAGCAGAGAGGGTAGGAGTGGAAACACCATATATTTT,CASSREGRSGNTIYF
.,.,TRBJ1-1,TRBV5-4,TGTGCCAGCAGCCCCCAAAAGACAGTGAACACTGAAGCTTTCTTT,CASSPQKTVNTEAFF
.,TRBD2,TRBJ2-5,TRBV4-2,TGTGCCAGCAGCCTTGGGACTAGCGGGGGTGGGGTGGAGACCCAGTACTTC,CASSLGTSGGGVETQYF
.,TRBD1,TRBJ2-3,TRBV4-2,TGTGCCAGCAGCCAAGAGACAGGGGGGTACACAGATACGCAGTATTTT,CASSQETGGYTDTQYF
.,.,TRBJ2-3,TRBV11-2,TGTGCCAGCAGCACACGGGTAACAGGGTGGGAAGATACGCAGTATTTT,CASSTRVTGWEDTQYF
.,TRBD1,TRBJ1-1,TRBV6-6,TGTGCCAGCAGTTACTTCGTACAGGGGTCTGAAGCTTTCTTT,CASSYFVQGSEAFF
.,.,TRBJ2-7,TRBV6-2/TRBV6-3,TGTGCCAGCAGCTCCGGGATATCCTACGAGCAGTACTTC,CASSSGISYEQYF
.,TRBD1,TRBJ1-1,TRBV7-3,TGTGCCAGCAGCTTAAGCAGACAGGGTAACACTGAAGCTTTCTTT,CASSLSRQGNTEAFF
.,TRBD2,TRBJ2-1,TRBV18,TGTGCCAGCTCAACTAGCGGGGGGGCCAATGAGCAGTTCTTC,CASSTSGGANEQFF
.,.,TRBJ2-3,TRBV6-5,TGTGCCAGCAGTTACCTTCACATCACAGATACGCAGTATTTT,CASSYLHITDTQYF
.,TRBD1,TRBJ1-4,TRBV3-1/TRBV3-2,TGTGCCAGCAGCCAAAGAACCGGGACAGGCAATGAAAAACTGTTTTTT,CASSQRTGTGNEKLFF
.,.,TRBJ2-6,TRBV5-1,TGCGCCAGCAGCTTGGCGGGGATCTCTGGGGCCAACGTCCTGACTTTC,CASSLAGISGANVLTF
.,.,TRBJ1-1,TRBV7-2,TGTGCCAGCCGGGGGGAAGGCACTGAAGCTTTCTTT,CASRGEGTEAFF
.,.,TRBJ1-1,TRBV19,TGTGCCAGTAGAGTTTCGGGGACATTGAACACTGAAGCTTTCTTT,CASRVSGTLNTEAFF
few,.,TRBJ1-5,TRBV12-3/TRBV12-4,TGTGCCAGCAGTTTTACAGAGAATCAGCCCCAGCATTTT,CASSFTENQPQHF
.,.,TRBJ1-2,TRBV5-4,TGTGCCAGCAGCTTAGAAGGAGCCGCTAACTATGGCTACACCTTC,CASSLEGAANYGYTF
.,TRBD1,TRBJ1-1,TRBV10-2,TGCGCCAGCGGATTACAGGGGGACACTGAAGCTTTCTTT,CASGLQGDTEAFF
few,.,TRBJ1-2,TRBV10-3,TGTGCCATCACTGGACAGCCTAACTATGGCTACACCTTC,CAITGQPNYGYTF
few,.,TRBJ1-3,TRBV5-1,TGCGCCAGCAGCTTGGCCCCGGGTGGAGGAAACACCATATATTTT,CASSLAPGGGNTIYF
few,TRBD1,TRBJ1-5,TRBV7-9,TGTGCCAGCAGCCAGCCGGGACAGTCAATCCCCCAGCATTTT,CASSQPGQSIPQHF
.,.,TRBJ2-7,TRBV3-1/TRBV3-2,TGTGCCAGCAGCCCGCGGGACGCCAAGTTCCACGAGCAGTACTTC,CASSPRDAKFHEQYF
.,.,TRBJ1-1,TRBV10-3,TGTGCCATCAGGGGCACGAACACTGAAGCTTTCTTT,CAIRGTNTEAFF
.,.,TRBJ1-2,TRBV19,TGTGCCAGTAGCACAGTGGTCGGTAACTATGGCTACACCTTC,CASSTVVGNYGYTF
.,.,TRBJ2-3,TRBV27,TGTGCCAGCAGTCCGCGGGACGACACAGATACGCAGTATTTT,CASSPRDDTDTQYF